Shown below are 14 T cell receptor beta chains from a single sample sequenced in a study of early stage breast cancer tumors. Libraries were prepared by immunoSEQ multiplex PCR; TCRdb keeps only in-frame clonotypes and omits some of them. This sample carries 60,000 to 75,000 clones, over 80% of them seen once, and the ten largest clones take roughly 4.7%. Source material: blood. All receptors come from a person aged 40 to 49 with breast cancer.

The CDR3 DNA sequence: TGTGCCAGCTCACCATCGACTAGCGGGAGTCTATTGAACATTCAGTACTTC. Its translation: CASSPSTSGSLLNIQYF. The V and J genes are TRBV18 and TRBJ2-4, with 12 bases fitting TRBD2. The germline V gene has CDR1 KGHSH and CDR2 LQKENI. J gave up 7 bases and V 2 bases, and 9 bases lay outside the gene matches. The CDR3 totals 17 residues. The variable domain in full, with the rest retrieved from reference TRBV18 and TRBJ2-4, is NAGVMQNPRHLVRRRGQEARLRCSPMKGHSHVYWYRQLPEEGLKFMVYLQKENIIDESGMPKERFSAEFPKEGPSILRIQQVVRGDSAAYFCASSPSTSGSLLNIQYFGAGTRLSVL.

The chain recombines TRBV5-1 with TRBJ2-3; 8 nucleotides line up with TRBD1. J gave up 4 bases and V 4 bases, and 8 bases lay outside the gene matches. The CDR3 is 15 amino acids. CDR1 is SGHRS, CDR2 YFSETQ, per germline. The CDR3 sequence is CASSPQGAQSDTQYF. As DNA, the CDR3 is TGCGCCAGCAGCCCCCAGGGGGCGCAATCAGATACGCAGTATTTT.

V gene TRBV2 combines with J gene TRBJ1-2; no definite D call. This CDR3 is 13 amino acids long. Trimming stripped 8 bases from V and 1 base from J, with 11 bases between. The germline gives CDR1 SNHLY, CDR2 FYNNEI. The CDR3 region has the DNA TGTGCCAGCCTAGAGGATCTTAACTATGGCTACACCTTC. The encoded protein is CASLEDLNYGYTF.

The genes are TRBV29-1 and TRBJ1-2; no clear D. V was cut by 7 bases and J by 2 bases, with 5 bases left in between. CDR1 and CDR2 from the germline V gene are SQVTM and ANQGSEA. The CDR3 spans 10 residues. Here the CDR3 DNA reads TGCAGCGACGGGAACTATGGCTACACCTTC. This gives the protein CSDGNYGYTF.

The chain carries TRBV6-5 and TRBJ2-3, with D tentatively TRBD2 (6 bases). The CDR3 sequence is 14 residues long. V was cut by 3 bases and J by 5 bases, with 12 bases left in between. Germline V lookup: CDR1 MNHEY, CDR2 SVGAGI. Written as DNA, the CDR3 is TGTGCCAGCAGTTATTCCACGGGGGAAGATACGCAGTATTTT. As protein: CASSYSTGEDTQYF.

The rearrangement uses TRBV4-1 and TRBJ2-5; 7 nucleotides match TRBD2. Losses at the gene ends were 0 bases for V and 5 bases for J; bases not matched to a gene: 9. The CDR3 sequence is 16 residues long. CDR1 is MGHRA, CDR2 YSYEKL, per germline. The CDR3 protein is CASSQDGSGGRETQYF. The CDR3 DNA follows: TGCGCCAGCAGCCAAGATGGATCGGGAGGCAGGGAGACCCAGTACTTC.

The chain employs TRBV4-1 and TRBJ2-7; D is unresolved. Germline V gives CDR1 MGHRA, CDR2 YSYEKL. CDR3 length: 16 amino acids. The V end was cut by 4 bases, the J end by 1 base, with 17 bases between. The CDR3 nucleotides read TGCGCCAGCAGCCCATCATTTGGCACCTCGTCCTACGAGCAGTACTTC. It encodes CASSPSFGTSSYEQYF.

The V and J genes are TRBV5-6 and TRBJ2-1, with unresolved D. Trimming left V 3 bases short and J 1 base short, with 11 bases between. The CDR3 spans 15 residues. The germline CDR1 and CDR2 sequences are SGHDT and YYEEEE. In nucleotides, the CDR3 is TGTGCCAGCAGCTCGAACCTACTTTCCTACAATGAGCAGTTCTTC. It encodes CASSSNLLSYNEQFF.

V gene TRBV10-3 combines with J gene TRBJ2-7, with 7 bases identical to TRBD1. Germline V gene data show CDR1 as ENHRY and CDR2 as SYGVKD. This CDR3 contains 15 residues. The ends lost 2 bases at V and 0 bases at J; junction bases unmatched: 4. DNA of the CDR3: TGTGCCATCAGTGAGGGGACAGTTAGCTCCTACGAGCAGTACTTC. It yields the protein CAISEGTVSSYEQYF.

V and J are TRBV14 and TRBJ2-7; no clear D. Germline CDR1 and CDR2: SGHDN and FVKESK. Trimming shortened V by 5 bases and J by 1 base, and 12 bases separated the two germline ends. CDR3 length equals 14 residues. CDR3 protein: CASSVDGASYEQYF. CDR3 coding DNA: TGTGCCAGCAGCGTTGACGGAGCTTCCTACGAGCAGTACTTC.

The chain is built from TRBV4-1 and TRBJ1-3, with D tentatively TRBD1 (5 bases). Germline CDR1 is MGHRA and CDR2 is YSYEKL. The CDR3 spans 16 residues. The germline V and J ends were trimmed by 1 base and 3 bases, with 13 bases remaining between them. The CDR3 spells CASSQGGAWGGNTIYF. CDR3 nucleotides: TGCGCCAGCAGCCAAGGCGGGGCCTGGGGTGGAAACACCATATATTTT.

The rearrangement links TRBV2 to TRBJ2-7; no definite D call. This CDR3 is 13 amino acids long. Germline lookup yields CDR1 SNHLY and CDR2 FYNNEI. The V gene lost 5 bases and the J gene lost 2 bases, with 10 bases spanning the gap. For the CDR3, the DNA is TGTGCCAGCAGTCCGACAATTACCTACGAGCAGTACTTC. Its translation: CASSPTITYEQYF.

CDR3 DNA sequence: TGTGCCAGTAGTTGGCGAAAACCGGGACTAGTAGACACCGGGGAGCTGTTTTTT. Amino acid sequence: CASSWRKPGLVDTGELFF. The V gene is TRBV19, the J gene TRBJ2-2, with 8 positions matching TRBD2. The CDR3 totals 18 residues. Germline loops: CDR1 LNHDA, CDR2 SQIVND (reference sequence). V gave up 5 bases and J gave up 3 bases; unmatched junction bases: 14.

The chain recombines TRBV7-8 with TRBJ1-3, with no clear D. CDR1 and CDR2 (germline): SGHVS, FQNEAQ. V was cut by 6 bases and J by 0 bases, with 9 bases left in between. This CDR3 has 14 amino acids. The CDR3 loop is CASSLAYSGNTIYF. The CDR3 DNA reads TGTGCCAGCAGTCTAGCCTACTCTGGAAACACCATATATTTT.